The source of this T cell receptor (beta chain) is a study of blood T cell repertoires in COVID-19. Turning to the study itself: T cells, B-cell-depleted T cells, or PBMCs provided the cDNA or gDNA that served as material.

Germline CDR1 is LNHNV and CDR2 is YYDKDF (reference sequence). The CDR3 spans 16 residues. Trimming took 0 bases from V and 5 from J, leaving 16 bases between them. In the original processing: Reference gene primers were amplified, and this amplification served to estimate nucleated cell counts. The protocol was immunoSEQ multiplex PCR, while the TCRdb copy is restricted to in-frame clones and leaves out a portion. V and J calls and clone size are copied from that table; D and trimming were computed from the DNA. The sample carries roughly 98,000 clones, approximately 86% recorded once. The TCR sequence derives from a woman in her 70s with active or convalescent COVID-19. The sequenced sample consisted of peripheral blood. V usage is TRBV15 and J usage is TRBJ1-2; D might be TRBD1 (6 bases). The CDR3 loop reads CATSRDNDGRGYGYTF. The CDR3 nucleotides are TGTGCCACCAGCAGAGATAACGACGGCAGGGGATATGGCTACACCTTC.